This T cell receptor beta chain stems from a study of identical twins. Findings of the study overall: Out-of-frame alpha sequences common to twins exhibited an excess of low generation probability. It was cross-sectional statistical analysis, not following the same donors, that the conclusions relied on.

A word on this clonotype: What it recognizes is unknown.

This CDR3 has 15 residues. Template switching, a step in the protocol, added a universal primer site, and cDNA carried unique molecular identifiers. TCRdb re-analysed the 5' RACE reads in MiXCR, keeping a single row per CDR3 protein. The data show approximately 410,000 distinct CDR3 sequences, approximately 17% seen once. Everyone who gave samples was a healthy Caucasian. This receptor was taken from a man in his fifties or sixties in good health. The sequencing input was naive T cells sorted from blood. The chain joins TRBV21-1 to TRBJ2-7; no check of the table's D call, TRBD1, against the DNA was made. TRBV21-1 is tagged as a pseudogene. The CDR3 coding sequence is TGTGCCAGCAACCGTAAGCGACAGGGGGCCTCCGAGCAGTACTTC. Its protein is CASNRKRQGASEQYF.